This T cell receptor (beta chain) was recovered during a study of blood T cell repertoires in COVID-19. Germline CDR1 is SQVTM and CDR2 is ANQGSEA. The V and J ends lost 5 bases and 1 base respectively, with 9 bases between them. CDR3 size: 13 residues. In the source study's methods: Estimated nucleated cell counts came from reference gene primer amplification. The table came from immunoSEQ multiplex PCR; TCRdb's copy has only in-frame clones and leaves some out. V and J calls plus clone size are reproduced from that table; the DNA served to infer D and trimming. The data show about 140,000 clones, 79% seen once.

This receptor was identified in a man between 60 and 75 years old with acute or convalescent COVID-19. This chain connects TRBV29-1 to TRBJ1-3, with D possibly TRBD1 on 6 matching bases. The sample comprised peripheral blood. The CDR3 loop reads CSVSQGSGNTIYF. The CDR3 DNA follows: TGCAGCGTTTCACAGGGTTCTGGAAACACCATATATTTT.